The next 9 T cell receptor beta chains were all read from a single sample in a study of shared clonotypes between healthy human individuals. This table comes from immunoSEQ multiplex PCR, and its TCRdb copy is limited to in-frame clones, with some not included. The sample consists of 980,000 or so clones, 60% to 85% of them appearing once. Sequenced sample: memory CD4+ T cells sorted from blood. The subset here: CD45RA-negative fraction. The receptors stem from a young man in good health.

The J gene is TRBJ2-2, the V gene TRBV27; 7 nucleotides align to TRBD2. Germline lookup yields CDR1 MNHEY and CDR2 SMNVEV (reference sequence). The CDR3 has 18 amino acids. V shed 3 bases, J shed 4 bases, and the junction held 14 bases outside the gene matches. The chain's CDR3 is CASSLGGRGEGRTGELFF. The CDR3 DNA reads TGTGCCAGCAGTTTGGGTGGCCGGGGGGAAGGTCGCACCGGGGAGCTGTTTTTT.

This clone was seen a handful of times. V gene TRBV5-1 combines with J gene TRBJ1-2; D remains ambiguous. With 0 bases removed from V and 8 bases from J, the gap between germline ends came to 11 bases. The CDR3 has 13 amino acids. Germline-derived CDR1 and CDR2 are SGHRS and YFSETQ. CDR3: CASSLAGDSGYTF. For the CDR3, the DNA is TGCGCCAGCAGCTTGGCGGGCGACTCCGGCTACACCTTC.

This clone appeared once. The CDR3 protein is CASSQEGLAGESEQYF. CDR3 nucleotide sequence: TGCGCCAGCAGCCAAGAAGGACTAGCGGGAGAAAGCGAGCAGTACTTC. The V and J genes are TRBV4-3 and TRBJ2-7, with 13 bases fitting TRBD2. CDR3 length equals 16 residues. After removal of 0 bases from V and 6 bases from J, the junction contained 5 bases not matched to a gene. Germline V gene lookup returns CDR1 LGHNA and CDR2 YSLEER.

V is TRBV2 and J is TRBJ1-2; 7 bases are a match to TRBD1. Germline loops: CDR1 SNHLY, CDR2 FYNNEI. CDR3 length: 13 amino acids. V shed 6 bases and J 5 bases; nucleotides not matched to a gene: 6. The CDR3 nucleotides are TGTGCCAGCAGCGCACAGGGGTCGTATGGCTACACCTTC. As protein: CASSAQGSYGYTF.

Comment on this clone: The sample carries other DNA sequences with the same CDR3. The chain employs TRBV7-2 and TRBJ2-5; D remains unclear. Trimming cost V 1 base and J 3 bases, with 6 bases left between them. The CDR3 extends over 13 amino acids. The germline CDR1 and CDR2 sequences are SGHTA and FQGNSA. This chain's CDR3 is CASSLEREETQYF. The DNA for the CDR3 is TGTGCCAGCAGCTTAGAGCGCGAAGAGACCCAGTACTTC. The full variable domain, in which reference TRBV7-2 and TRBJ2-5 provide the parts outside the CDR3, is GAGVSQSPSNKVTEKGKDVELRCDPISGHTALYWYRQSLGQGLEFLIYFQGNSAPDKSGLPSDRFSAERTGGSVSTLTIQRTQQEDSAVYLCASSLEREETQYFGPGTRLLVL.

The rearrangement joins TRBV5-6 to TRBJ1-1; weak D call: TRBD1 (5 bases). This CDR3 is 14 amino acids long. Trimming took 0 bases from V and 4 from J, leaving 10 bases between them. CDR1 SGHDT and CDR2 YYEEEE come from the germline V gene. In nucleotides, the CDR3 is TGTGCCAGCAGCTTGGAGGCAGGGATCACTGAAGCTTTCTTT. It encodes CASSLEAGITEAFF.

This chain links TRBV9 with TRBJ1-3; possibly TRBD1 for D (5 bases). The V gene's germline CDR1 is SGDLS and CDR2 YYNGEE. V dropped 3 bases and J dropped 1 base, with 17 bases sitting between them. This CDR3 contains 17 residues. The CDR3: CASSAHLTVGSGNTIYF. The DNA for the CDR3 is TGTGCCAGCAGCGCCCACCTGACAGTGGGGTCTGGAAACACCATATATTTT.

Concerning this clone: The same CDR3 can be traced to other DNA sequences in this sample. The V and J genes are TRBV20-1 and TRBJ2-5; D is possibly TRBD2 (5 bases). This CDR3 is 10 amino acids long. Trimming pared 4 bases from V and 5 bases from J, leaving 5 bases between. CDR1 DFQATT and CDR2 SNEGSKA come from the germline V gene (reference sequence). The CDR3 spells CSATGETQYF. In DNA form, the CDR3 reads TGCAGTGCTACGGGGGAGACCCAGTACTTC.

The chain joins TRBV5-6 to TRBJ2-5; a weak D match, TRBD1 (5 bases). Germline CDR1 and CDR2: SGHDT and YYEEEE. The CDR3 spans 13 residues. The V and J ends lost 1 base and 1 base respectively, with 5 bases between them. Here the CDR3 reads CASSLRGQETQYF. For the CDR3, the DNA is TGTGCCAGCAGCTTGAGGGGCCAAGAGACCCAGTACTTC.